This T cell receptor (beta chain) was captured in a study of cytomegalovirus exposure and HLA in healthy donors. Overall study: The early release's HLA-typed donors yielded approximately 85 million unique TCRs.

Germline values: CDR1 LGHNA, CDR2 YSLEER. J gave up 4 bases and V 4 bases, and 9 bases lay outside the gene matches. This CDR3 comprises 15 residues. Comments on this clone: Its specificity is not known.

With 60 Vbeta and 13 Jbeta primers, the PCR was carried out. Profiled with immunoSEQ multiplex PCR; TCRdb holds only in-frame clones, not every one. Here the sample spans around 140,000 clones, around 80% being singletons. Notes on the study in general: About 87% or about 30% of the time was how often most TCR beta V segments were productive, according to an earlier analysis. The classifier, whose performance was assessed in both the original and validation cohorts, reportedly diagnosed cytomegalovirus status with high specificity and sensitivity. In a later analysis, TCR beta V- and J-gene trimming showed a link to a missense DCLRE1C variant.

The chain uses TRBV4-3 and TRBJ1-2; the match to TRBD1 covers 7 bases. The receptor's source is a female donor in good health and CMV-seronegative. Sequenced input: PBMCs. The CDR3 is CASSRTDRAIYGYTF. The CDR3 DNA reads TGCGCCAGCAGCCGGACTGACAGGGCCATCTATGGCTACACCTTC.